This section outlines one T cell receptor beta chain sequence together with its context. What this receptor recognizes is not known. No much larger clonotype is one base removed from it; base qualities were not supplied. The CDR3, from cysteine to phenylalanine, totals 15 residues. Only the CDR3 portion is preserved as DNA: 45 bases, with reading frame beginning at the first base. The trim is 3 bases for V and 4 bases for J, with a gap of 13 bases between the germline ends. The data derive from a study of T cell repertoires in cytomegalovirus infection (dated by TCRdb to between 2018 and 2021). For the wider study: Recently identified HLA-C-restricted CMV epitopes, whose presentation resists viral immunomodulation, were targeted by peptide stimulations together with well-studied HLA-B-restricted epitopes. Donor HLA type was relevant to the analysis, because carriage of CMV infection together with the matching HLA type was indicated by public TCR beta signatures. The paper as a whole reports these results and caveats: In the ex vivo response, HLA-C-restricted CMV-specific TCR beta clonotypes were dominant, and in two of eight donors the single most frequent clonotype came from this HLA-C-restricted group. Cumulative frequency of public TCR beta family members discriminated carriers of CMV infection plus the relevant HLA type in this cohort and an independent 352-donor cohort.

This specimen's treatment or condition label, interpreted: in vitro stimulation with specific CMV peptide epitopes to enrich CMV-specific T cells. Reads for this sample came from an Illumina HiSeq 1500. TCRdb itself trimmed the public reads at Q25 with fastp, ran MiXCR and retained productive beta chains. All rows with the same CDR3 protein become a single entry with the most common DNA and genes. Across this sample there are some 940,000 distinct CDR3 sequences, with around 30% seen only once. Of the sample, more than 13% is held by the ten largest clones. Sequencing was performed on cultured CD8+ T cells from PBMCs, taken from culture after CMV antigen stimulation. This chain is built from TRBV12-3 or TRBV12-4 and TRBJ1-5; a tentative D match to TRBD1 spans 6 bases. This TCR derives from a human donor in good health (CMV status not recorded). Some clones in this sample may be carry-over from other donors' samples. Here the CDR3 is given as CASSLRQEVNQPQHF. The DNA sequence is as follows: TGTGCCAGCAGTTTGAGACAGGAGGTAAATCAGCCCCAGCATTTT.